Listed here is a single T cell receptor (beta chain). Its antigen has not been determined. Nothing much larger sits one base from this clone, and base qualities are not available. Per the publication, the treatment or condition label means: allogeneic hematopoietic cell transplantation with graft depleted of TCRalphabeta T cells and CD19 B cells. TCRalphabeta/CD19-depleted allogeneic hematopoietic cell grafts were given to the transplant recipients, all of whom were children. The CDR3 spans 16 residues, from the cysteine through the phenylalanine. Solely the CDR3 DNA is kept, with 48 bases framed from the first base. CDR1 and CDR2, per the germline V gene, are MDHEN and SYDVKM. V lost 2 bases and J lost 8 bases; the stretch between them is 21 bases long. This sample is part of a study of T-cell reconstitution after alpha-beta-depleted transplantation in children (dated by TCRdb to about 2016). About the full investigation: The study quantitatively tracked T-cell immune reconstitution after TCRalphabeta/CD19-depleted allogeneic hematopoietic cell transplantation in children using TCR repertoire profiling.

Libraries were built with PCR. TCRdb names Illumina HiSeq 2500 as the instrument used. To normalize quantification of the TCRbeta repertoire, the TCR libraries were built with molecular barcoding that relied on unique molecular identifiers. TCRdb reran the public reads through fastp at Q25 and MiXCR, keeping productive beta chains. Rows are unified per CDR3 protein, each entry keeping the most common DNA and genes. Within this sample are about 510,000 distinct CDR3 sequences, with about an eighth of them counted one time only. 12% to 15% of the sample is taken by the ten largest. Overall study results and their limits: In some patients, high TCRbeta diversity at day 60 was attributed to recipient T cells and intrathymic progenitors that had survived conditioning. The apparently early recovery of alphabetaT-cell counts about two months after transplant reportedly depended on only several hundred rapidly expanded clones that came from non-depleted graft cells. Over the following months the frequencies of hyperexpanded clones went down, and after one year T-cell counts and TCRbeta diversity were mostly credited to newly produced T cells.

Source: PBMCs, mostly from graft donor cells, taken 180 days after TCRalphabeta/CD19-depleted stem cell transplant. Recombination joined TRBV28 with TRBJ1-2; the D gene is possibly TRBD1, with 5 bases matching. The receptor's source is a female patient aged 2-9 years who had a stem cell transplant for aplastic anemia, so the T cells may come from the graft donor. CDR3 reads: CASSLPRGGPDGGYTF. The nucleotide sequence reads TGTGCCAGCAGTTTACCCCGGGGGGGTCCAGATGGCGGCTACACCTTC.